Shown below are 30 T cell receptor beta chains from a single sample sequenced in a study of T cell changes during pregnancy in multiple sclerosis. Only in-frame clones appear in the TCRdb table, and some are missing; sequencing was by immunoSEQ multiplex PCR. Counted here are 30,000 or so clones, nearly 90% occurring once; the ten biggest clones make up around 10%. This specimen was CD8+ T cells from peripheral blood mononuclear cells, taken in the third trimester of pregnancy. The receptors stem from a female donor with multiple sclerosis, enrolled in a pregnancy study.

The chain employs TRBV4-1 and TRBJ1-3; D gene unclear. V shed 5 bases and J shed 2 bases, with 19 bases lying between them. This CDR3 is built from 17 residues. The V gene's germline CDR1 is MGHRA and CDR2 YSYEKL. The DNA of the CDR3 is TGCGCCAGCAGCACCCTGACAACTCCTACACCTGGAAACACCATATATTTT. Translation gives CASSTLTTPTPGNTIYF.

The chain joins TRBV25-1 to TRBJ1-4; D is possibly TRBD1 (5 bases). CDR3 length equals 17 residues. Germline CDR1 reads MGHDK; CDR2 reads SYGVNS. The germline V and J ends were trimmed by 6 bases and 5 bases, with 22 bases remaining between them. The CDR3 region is CASRDSGHTKSNEKLFF. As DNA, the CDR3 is TGTGCCAGCAGGGATAGTGGACACACGAAGAGCAATGAAAAACTGTTTTTT.

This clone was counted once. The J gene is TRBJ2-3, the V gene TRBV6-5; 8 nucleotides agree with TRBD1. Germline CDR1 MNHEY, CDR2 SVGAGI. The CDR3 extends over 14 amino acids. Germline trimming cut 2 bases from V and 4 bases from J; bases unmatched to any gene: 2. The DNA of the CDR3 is TGTGCCAGCAGTTACGAGGACAGGGCAGATACGCAGTATTTT. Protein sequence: CASSYEDRADTQYF.

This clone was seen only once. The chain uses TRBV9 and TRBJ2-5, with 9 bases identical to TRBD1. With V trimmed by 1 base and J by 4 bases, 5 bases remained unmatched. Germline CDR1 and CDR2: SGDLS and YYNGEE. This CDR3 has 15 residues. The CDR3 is CASSVRTGVVETQYF. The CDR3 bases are TGTGCCAGCAGCGTAAGGACAGGGGTGGTAGAGACCCAGTACTTC.

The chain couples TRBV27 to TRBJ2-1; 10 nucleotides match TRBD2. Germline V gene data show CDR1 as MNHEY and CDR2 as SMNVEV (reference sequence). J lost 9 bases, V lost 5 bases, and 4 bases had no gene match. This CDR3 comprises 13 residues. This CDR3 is CASSHGLAVEQFF. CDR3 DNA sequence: TGTGCCAGCAGTCATGGACTAGCGGTTGAGCAGTTCTTC.

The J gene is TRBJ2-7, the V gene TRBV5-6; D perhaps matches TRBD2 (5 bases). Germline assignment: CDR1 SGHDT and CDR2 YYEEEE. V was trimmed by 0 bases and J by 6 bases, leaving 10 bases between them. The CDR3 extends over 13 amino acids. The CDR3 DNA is TGTGCCAGCAGCTTGGGACTACTAGGCGAGCAGTACTTC. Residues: CASSLGLLGEQYF.

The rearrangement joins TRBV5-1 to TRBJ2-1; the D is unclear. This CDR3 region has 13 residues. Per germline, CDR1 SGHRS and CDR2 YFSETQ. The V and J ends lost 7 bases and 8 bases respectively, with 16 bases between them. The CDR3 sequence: CASGLGAHDEQFF. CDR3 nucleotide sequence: TGCGCCAGCGGGCTGGGCGCCCATGATGAGCAGTTCTTC.

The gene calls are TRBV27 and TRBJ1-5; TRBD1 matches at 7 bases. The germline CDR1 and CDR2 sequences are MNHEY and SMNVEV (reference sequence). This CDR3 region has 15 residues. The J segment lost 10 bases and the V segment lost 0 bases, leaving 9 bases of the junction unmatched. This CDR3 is CASSLSSGGQLPQHF. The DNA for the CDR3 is TGTGCCAGCAGTTTATCTTCCGGGGGACAGTTACCCCAGCATTTT.

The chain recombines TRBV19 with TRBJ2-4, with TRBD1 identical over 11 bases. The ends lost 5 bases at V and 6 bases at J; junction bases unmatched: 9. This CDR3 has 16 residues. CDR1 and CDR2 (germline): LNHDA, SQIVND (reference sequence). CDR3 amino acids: CASSWTGGLERNIQYF. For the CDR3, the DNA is TGTGCCAGTAGTTGGACAGGGGGCCTGGAGAGAAACATTCAGTACTTC.

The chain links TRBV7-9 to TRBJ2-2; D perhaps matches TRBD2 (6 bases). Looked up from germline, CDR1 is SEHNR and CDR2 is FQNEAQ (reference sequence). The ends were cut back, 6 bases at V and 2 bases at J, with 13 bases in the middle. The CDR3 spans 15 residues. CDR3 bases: TGTGCCAGCAGGTCCTGGGACTTAAACACCGGGGAGCTGTTTTTT. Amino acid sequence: CASRSWDLNTGELFF.

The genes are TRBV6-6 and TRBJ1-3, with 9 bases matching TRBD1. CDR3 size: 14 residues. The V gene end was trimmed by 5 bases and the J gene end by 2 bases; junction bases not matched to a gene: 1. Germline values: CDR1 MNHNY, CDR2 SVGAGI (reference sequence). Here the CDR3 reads CASSGQGTGNTIYF. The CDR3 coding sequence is TGTGCCAGCAGTGGACAGGGGACTGGAAACACCATATATTTT.

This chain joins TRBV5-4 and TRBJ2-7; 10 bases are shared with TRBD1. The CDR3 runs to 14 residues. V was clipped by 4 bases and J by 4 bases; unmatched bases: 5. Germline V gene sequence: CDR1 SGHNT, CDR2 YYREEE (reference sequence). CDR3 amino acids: CASSPGQGIYEQYF. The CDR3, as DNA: TGTGCCAGCAGCCCGGGACAGGGGATATACGAGCAGTACTTC.

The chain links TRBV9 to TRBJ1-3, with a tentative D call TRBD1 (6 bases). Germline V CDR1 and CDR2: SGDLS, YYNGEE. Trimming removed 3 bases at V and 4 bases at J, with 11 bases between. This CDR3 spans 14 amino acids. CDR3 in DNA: TGTGCCAGCAGCGGAGGACAGAGGGGAAACACCATATATTTT. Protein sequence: CASSGGQRGNTIYF.

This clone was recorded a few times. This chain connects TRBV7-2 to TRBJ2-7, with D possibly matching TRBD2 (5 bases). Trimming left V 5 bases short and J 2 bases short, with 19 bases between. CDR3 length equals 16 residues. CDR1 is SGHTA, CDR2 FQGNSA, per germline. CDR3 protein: CASSPSRGFRAYEQYF. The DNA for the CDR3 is TGTGCCAGCAGCCCCTCCCGGGGATTTAGGGCCTACGAGCAGTACTTC. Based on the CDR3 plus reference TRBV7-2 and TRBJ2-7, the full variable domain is GAGVSQSPSNKVTEKGKDVELRCDPISGHTALYWYRQSLGQGLEFLIYFQGNSAPDKSGLPSDRFSAERTGGSVSTLTIQRTQQEDSAVYLCASSPSRGFRAYEQYFGPGTRLTVT.

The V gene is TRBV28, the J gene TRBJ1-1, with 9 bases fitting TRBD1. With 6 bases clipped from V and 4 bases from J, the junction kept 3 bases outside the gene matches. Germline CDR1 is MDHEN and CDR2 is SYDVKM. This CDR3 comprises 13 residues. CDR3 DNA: TGTGCCAGCAGCGACAGGGGGGGCACTGAAGCTTTCTTT. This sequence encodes CASSDRGGTEAFF.

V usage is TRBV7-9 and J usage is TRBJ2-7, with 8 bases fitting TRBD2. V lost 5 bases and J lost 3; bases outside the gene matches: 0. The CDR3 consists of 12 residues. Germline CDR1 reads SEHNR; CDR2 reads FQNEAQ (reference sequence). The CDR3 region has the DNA TGTGCCAGCAGCGCGGGGGGCTACGAGCAGTACTTC. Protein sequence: CASSAGGYEQYF.

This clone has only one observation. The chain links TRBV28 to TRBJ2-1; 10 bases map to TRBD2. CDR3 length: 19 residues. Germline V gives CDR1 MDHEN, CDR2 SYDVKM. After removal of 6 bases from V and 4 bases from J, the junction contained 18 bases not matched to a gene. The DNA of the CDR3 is TGTGCCAGCAGCACAACCGGGACTAGCGCTCGACCACTATACAATGAGCAGTTCTTC. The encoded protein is CASSTTGTSARPLYNEQFF.

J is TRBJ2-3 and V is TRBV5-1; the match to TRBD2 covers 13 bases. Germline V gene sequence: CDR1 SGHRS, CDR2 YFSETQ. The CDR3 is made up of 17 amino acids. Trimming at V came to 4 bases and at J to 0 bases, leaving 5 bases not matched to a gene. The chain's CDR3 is CASSLGTSGISTDTQYF. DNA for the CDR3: TGCGCCAGCAGCCTAGGGACTAGCGGGATTAGCACAGATACGCAGTATTTT.

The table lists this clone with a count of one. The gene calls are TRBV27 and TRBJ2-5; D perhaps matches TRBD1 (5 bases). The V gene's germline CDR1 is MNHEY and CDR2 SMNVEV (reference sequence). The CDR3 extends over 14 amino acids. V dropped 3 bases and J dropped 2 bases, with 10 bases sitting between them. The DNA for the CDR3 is TGTGCCAGCAGTTTTCGCCCAGGGCAAGAGACCCAGTACTTC. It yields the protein CASSFRPGQETQYF.

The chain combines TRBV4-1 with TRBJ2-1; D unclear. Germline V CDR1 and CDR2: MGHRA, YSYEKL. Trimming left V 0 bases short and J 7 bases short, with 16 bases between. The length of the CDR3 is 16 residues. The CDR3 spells CASSQDAPSVRNEQFF. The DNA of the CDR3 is TGCGCCAGCAGCCAAGATGCCCCCAGCGTGAGGAATGAGCAGTTCTTC.

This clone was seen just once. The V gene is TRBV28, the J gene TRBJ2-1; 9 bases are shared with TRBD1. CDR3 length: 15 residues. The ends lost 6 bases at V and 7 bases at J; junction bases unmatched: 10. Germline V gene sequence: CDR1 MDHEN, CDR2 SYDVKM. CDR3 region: CASRDGTGRRNEQFF. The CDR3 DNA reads TGTGCCAGCAGGGATGGGACAGGGAGGAGGAATGAGCAGTTCTTC.

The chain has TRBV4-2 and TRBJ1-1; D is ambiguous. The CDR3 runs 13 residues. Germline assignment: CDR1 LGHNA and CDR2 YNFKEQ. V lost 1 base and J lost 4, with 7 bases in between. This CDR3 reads CASSQARGTEAFF. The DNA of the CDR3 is TGTGCCAGCAGCCAAGCTCGGGGCACTGAAGCTTTCTTT.

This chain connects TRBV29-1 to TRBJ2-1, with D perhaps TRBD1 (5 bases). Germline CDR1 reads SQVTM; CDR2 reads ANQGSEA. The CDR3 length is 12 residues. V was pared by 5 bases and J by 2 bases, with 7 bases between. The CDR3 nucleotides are TGCAGCGTTCTAGGGGCCTACAATGAGCAGTTCTTC. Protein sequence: CSVLGAYNEQFF.

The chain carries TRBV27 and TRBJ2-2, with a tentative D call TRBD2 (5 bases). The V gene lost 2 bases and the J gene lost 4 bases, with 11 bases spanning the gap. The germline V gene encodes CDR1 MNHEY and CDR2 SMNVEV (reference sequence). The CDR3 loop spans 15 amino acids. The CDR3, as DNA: TGTGCCAGCAGTTTAGAGGGAAGAATCACCGGGGAGCTGTTTTTT. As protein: CASSLEGRITGELFF.

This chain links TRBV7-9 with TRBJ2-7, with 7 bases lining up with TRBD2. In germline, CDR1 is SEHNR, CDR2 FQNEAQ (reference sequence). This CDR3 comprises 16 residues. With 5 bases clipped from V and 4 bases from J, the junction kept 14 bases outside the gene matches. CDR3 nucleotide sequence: TGTGCCAGCAGCGCCCCCGGGACTACTAACTCTTACGAGCAGTACTTC. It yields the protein CASSAPGTTNSYEQYF.

CDR3 region: CASSPRTYQETQYF. The CDR3 nucleotides are TGTGCCAGCAGCCCGAGGACTTACCAAGAGACCCAGTACTTC. This chain links TRBV14 with TRBJ2-5; D may be TRBD2 (5 bases). Per the germline V gene, CDR1 is SGHDN and CDR2 is FVKESK. This CDR3 is 14 amino acids long. V gave up 4 bases and J gave up 0 bases, with 9 bases separating them.

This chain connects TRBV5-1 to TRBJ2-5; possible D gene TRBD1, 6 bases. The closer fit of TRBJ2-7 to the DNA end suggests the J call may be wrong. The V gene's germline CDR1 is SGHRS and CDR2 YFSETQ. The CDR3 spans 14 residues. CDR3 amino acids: CASSHGGQIYEQYF. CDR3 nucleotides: TGCGCCAGCAGTCACGGCGGACAGATCTACGAGCAGTACTTC.

CDR3 bases: TGTGCCAGTAGTCTGAAGGGGGGGAGAACTGAAGCTTTCTTT. Translating gives CASSLKGGRTEAFF. The chain carries TRBV19 and TRBJ1-1; possibly TRBD1 for D (6 bases). The germline V gene has CDR1 LNHDA and CDR2 SQIVND (reference sequence). Trimming took 5 bases from V and 5 from J, leaving 15 bases between them. This CDR3 has 14 residues.

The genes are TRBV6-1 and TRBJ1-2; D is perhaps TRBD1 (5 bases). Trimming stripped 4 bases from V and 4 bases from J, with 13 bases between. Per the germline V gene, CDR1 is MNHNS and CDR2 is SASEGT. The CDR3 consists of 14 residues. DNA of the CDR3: TGTGCCAGCAGTGTAAGTCTCGGGGGCTATGGCTACACCTTC. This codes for CASSVSLGGYGYTF.

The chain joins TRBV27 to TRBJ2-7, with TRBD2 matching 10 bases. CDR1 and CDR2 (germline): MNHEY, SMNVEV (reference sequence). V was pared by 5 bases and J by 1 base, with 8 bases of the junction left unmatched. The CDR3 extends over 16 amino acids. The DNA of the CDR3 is TGTGCCAGCAGTCCTTCCGGACTAGCGGCATCCTACGAGCAGTACTTC. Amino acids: CASSPSGLAASYEQYF.